Judged by abundance, the clone carrying this TCR beta chain is medium-sized. Antigen unknown. These data belong to a study of esophageal squamous cell carcinoma under preoperative chemotherapy. Study context: Both tumor-infiltrating lymphocytes and peripheral blood T cells were profiled.

Per the germline V gene, CDR1 is SGHVS and CDR2 is FQNEAQ. The CDR3 sequence is 14 residues long. V shed 4 bases and J 6 bases; nucleotides not matched to a gene: 4. The time point here: after preoperative PTX-NDP chemotherapy. Patients received paclitaxel-nedaplatin as preoperative chemotherapy before surgery. Notes on the study in general: Paclitaxel-nedaplatin therapy caused immediate, substantial clonotype frequency changes.

From the PCR reads, TCRdb called clonotypes with MiXCR, one entry per CDR3 protein. Of about 18,000 distinct CDR3 sequences in the sample, 46% were seen once. This chain joins TRBV7-8 and TRBJ2-2; 8 nucleotides align to TRBD1. The sequence was obtained from a human donor with esophageal squamous cell carcinoma. The donor label of this sample is uncertain. The sample was acquired from a patient given preoperative chemotherapy. The CDR3 sequence is CASSSLTGAGELFF. The CDR3 DNA is TGTGCCAGCAGCTCCCTGACAGGGGCCGGGGAGCTGTTTTTT.